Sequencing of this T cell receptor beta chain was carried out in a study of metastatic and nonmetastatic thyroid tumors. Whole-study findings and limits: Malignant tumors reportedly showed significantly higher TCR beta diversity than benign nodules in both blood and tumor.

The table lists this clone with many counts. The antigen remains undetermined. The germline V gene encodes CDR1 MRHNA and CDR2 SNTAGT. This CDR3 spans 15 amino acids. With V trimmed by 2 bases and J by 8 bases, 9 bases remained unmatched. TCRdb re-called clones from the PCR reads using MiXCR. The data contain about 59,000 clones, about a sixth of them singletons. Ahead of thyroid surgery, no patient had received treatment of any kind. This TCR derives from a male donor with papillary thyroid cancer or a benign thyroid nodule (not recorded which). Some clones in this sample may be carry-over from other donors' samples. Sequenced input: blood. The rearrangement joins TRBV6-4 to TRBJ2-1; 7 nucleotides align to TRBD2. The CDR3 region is CASSDEAGESDEQFF. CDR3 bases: TGTGCCAGCAGTGACGAGGCGGGGGAGTCTGATGAGCAGTTCTTC.